Shown below are 30 T cell receptor delta chains from a single sample sequenced in a study of Vγ9Vδ2 T cells in congenital toxoplasmosis. A single-tube template-switch cDNA reaction was primed with TRGC- and TRDC-specific primers. The TRGC primer was designed to bind both TRGC1 and TRGC2 constant genes. TCRdb reanalysed the reads with CATT. This table has under 350 delta-chain clones, 11% appearing once. Sequencing used gamma-delta T cells from blood. These receptors were obtained from a child under 10 years old born to a mother with Toxoplasma gondii infection during pregnancy, either congenitally infected or uninfected (not recorded which).

Regarding this clone: The TCRdb protein, from a much larger clone, departs from this DNA's translation at residue 12, likely by read error; the protein shown derives from the DNA. The V and J genes are TRDV2 and TRDJ1; TRDD3 matches at 10 bases. Germline CDR1 is GEAIGNYY and CDR2 is EKD. This CDR3 comprises 21 residues. Germline trimming cut 0 bases from V and 0 bases from J; bases unmatched to any gene: 18. Here the CDR3 reads CACDTFFRLGDARMYTDKLIF. DNA of the CDR3: TGTGCCTGTGACACCTTCTTCCGACTGGGGGATGCGCGGATGTACACCGATAAACTCATCTTT.

Notes on this clone: The TCRdb protein, from a much larger clone, departs from this DNA's translation at residue 10, likely by read error; the protein shown derives from the DNA. This chain connects TRDV3 to TRDJ1; TRDD3 agrees at 12 bases. The CDR3 is 22 amino acids. Germline V CDR1 and CDR2: TVYSNPD, GDNSRS (reference sequence). The ends lost 2 bases at V and 0 bases at J; junction bases unmatched: 25. CDR3 sequence (DNA): TGTGCCTTTTCCCTCTCGACCTTCCTATGCGTACTGGGGGATACCTACACCGATAAACTCATCTTT. Translated: CAFSLSTFLCVLGDTYTDKLIF. Complete variable domain (other parts from reference TRDV3 and TRDJ1): CDKVTQSSPDQTVASGSEVVLLCTYDTVYSNPDLFWYRIRPDYSFQFVFYGDNSRSEGADFTQGRFSVKHILTQKAFHLVISPVRTEDSATYYCAFSLSTFLCVLGDTYTDKLIFGKGTRVTVEP.

In its sample, this clone ranks as hyperexpanded. The identical CDR3 is also encoded by other nucleotide sequences in the sample. The rearrangement uses TRDV1 and TRDJ3; no firm D call. V was shortened by 0 bases and J by 0 bases, with 12 bases between the two germline ends. Germline V gene data show CDR1 as TSWWSYY and CDR2 as QGS. The CDR3 is 19 amino acids. CDR3 residues: CALGELSSTPSWDTRQMFF. CDR3 coding DNA: TGTGCTCTTGGGGAACTGTCCTCTACGCCCTCCTGGGACACCCGACAGATGTTTTTC.

This clone was counted only a few times. The translation of this DNA and the TCRdb protein of a much larger clone differ at residue 2, probably owing to a read error; the protein shown here is translated from the DNA. The rearrangement uses TRAV38-2/DV8 and TRDJ1; tentatively, D is TRDD3 (6 bases). This CDR3 region has 15 residues. Germline V CDR1 and CDR2: TSESDYY, QEAYKQQN. The CDR3 DNA sequence: TGTTCTTATAGGAGCGTGCGGGATAAATCCGATAAACTCATCTTT. Protein product: CSYRSVRDKSDKLIF.

This clone was counted only a few times. A far bigger clonotype differs at one base, so this is likely a read error. The same CDR3 arises from other DNA sequences in this sample as well. V gene TRDV1 combines with J gene TRDJ1, with 7 bases matching TRDD3. V shed 3 bases, J shed 0 bases, and the junction held 13 bases outside the gene matches. The CDR3 loop spans 18 amino acids. Per germline, CDR1 TSWWSYY and CDR2 QGS. The CDR3 region has the DNA TGTGCTCTTGGGGAGCTCCCTACGTTACTGGGGTACACCGATAAACTCATCTTT. Residues: CALGELPTLLGYTDKLIF.

The rearrangement joins TRDV1 to TRDJ3; TRDD3 aligns across 13 bases. The J segment lost 0 bases and the V segment lost 5 bases, leaving 7 bases of the junction unmatched. The germline CDR1 and CDR2 sequences are TSWWSYY and QGS. CDR3 length equals 20 residues. CDR3: CALGTKDWGIRSWDTRQMFF. The CDR3 region has the DNA TGTGCTCTTGGGACCAAGGACTGGGGGATACGCTCCTGGGACACCCGACAGATGTTTTTC.

This clone was recorded a few times. The TCRdb protein, from a much larger clone, departs from this DNA's translation at residue 8, likely by read error; the protein shown derives from the DNA. The gene calls are TRDV1 and TRDJ1, with 11 bases fitting TRDD3. Trimming took 1 base from V and 0 from J; bases not matched to a gene: 16. Per germline, CDR1 TSWWSYY and CDR2 QGS. The CDR3 contains 21 residues. The CDR3 region is CALGEHSNVGTGGYDTDKLIF. The CDR3, as DNA: TGTGCTCTTGGGGAACATTCCAACGTCGGTACTGGGGGATATGACACCGATAAACTCATCTTT.

On this clone itself: The mismatch at residue 16 between this DNA's translation and the TCRdb protein of a much larger clone likely reflects a read error; the protein shown is translated from the DNA. V is TRDV2 and J is TRDJ1; 13 bases line up with TRDD3. The CDR3 is 21 amino acids. Trimming at V came to 0 bases and at J to 4 bases, leaving 19 bases not matched to a gene. Germline CDR1 GEAIGNYY, CDR2 EKD. CDR3 nucleotides: TGTGCCTGTGACACCTTCTTCCGACTGGGGGATACGCGGATGTACATCGATAAACTCATCTTT. Its translation: CACDTFFRLGDTRMYIDKLIF.

In this sample, this clone turned up a few times. Translating this DNA gives a protein that differs at residue 11 from the TCRdb one, which belongs to a much larger clone; a read error is likely, and the protein shown is this translation. The rearrangement uses TRDV1 and TRDJ1, with a weak D call TRDD2 (6 bases). Germline values: CDR1 TSWWSYY, CDR2 QGS. This CDR3 spans 18 amino acids. The V end was cut by 3 bases, the J end by 0 bases, with 20 bases between. This CDR3 is CALGDLPSRGGNTDKLIF. CDR3 sequence (DNA): TGTGCTCTTGGGGACCTCCCTTCCCGGGGGGGCAACACCGATAAACTCATCTTT.

As for this clone: Only one base separates this from a far larger clonotype, so it likely reflects a read error. The identical CDR3 is also encoded by other nucleotide sequences in the sample. This chain links TRDV3 with TRDJ1; 8 nucleotides line up with TRDD3. CDR3 length: 17 amino acids. Germline CDR1 reads TVYSNPD; CDR2 reads GDNSRS (reference sequence). The CDR3 protein is CALSVLGIHPYTDKLIF. The CDR3 DNA reads as TGCGCACTCTCCGTACTGGGGATACACCCATACACCGATAAACTCATCTTT.

This clone was seen more than once but under ten times. TCRdb records a much larger clone's protein for this DNA, with a difference at residue 7 that likely arises from a read error; the protein given is the translation of the DNA. The chain links TRDV2 to TRDJ3; 7 nucleotides align to TRDD3. CDR3 size: 16 residues. CDR1 GEAIGNYY and CDR2 EKD come from the germline V gene. The junction had 1 base not matched to a gene; V was cut back by 3 bases and J by 0 bases. This CDR3 reads CACDGIHSWDTRQMFF. The CDR3 DNA reads as TGTGCCTGTGACGGGATACACTCCTGGGACACCCGACAGATGTTTTTC.

This clone counts as large. This may be a read error, as it is one base from a much larger clone. This chain uses TRDV1 with TRDJ1, with D possibly matching TRDD3 (5 bases). V lost 4 bases and J lost 0, with 30 bases in between. In germline, CDR1 is TSWWSYY, CDR2 QGS. The CDR3 is made up of 21 amino acids. The CDR3 region is CALGATFPIPPWKPYTDKLIF. The CDR3 DNA reads as TGTGCTCTTGGGGCAACCTTTCCGATACCACCATGGAAGCCTTACACCGATAAACTCATCTTT.

Only a few counts were recorded for this clone. It differs at one base from a far larger clone, so likely a read error. This CDR3 is also generated by other DNA sequences in the sample. This chain links TRDV3 with TRDJ1; TRDD3 matches 8 bases. Germline V gene sequence: CDR1 TVYSNPD, CDR2 GDNSRS (reference sequence). The CDR3 is made up of 17 amino acids. The CDR3 DNA sequence: TGTGCACTCTCCGTACTGGGGATACACCCGTACACCGATAAACTCATCTTT. Translation gives CALSVLGIHPYTDKLIF.

A note on this clone: TCRdb assigns this DNA the protein of a much larger clone, which departs from its translation at residue 5; this likely reflects a read error, and the protein shown comes from translating the DNA. This chain uses TRDV2 with TRDJ1; D might be TRDD3 (5 bases). Germline V CDR1 and CDR2: GEAIGNYY, EKD. CDR3 length: 14 residues. V lost 3 bases and J lost 0, with 10 bases in between. The CDR3 reads CACDPGSYTDKLIF. DNA for the CDR3: TGTGCCTGTGACCCGGGATCATACACCGATAAACTCATCTTT.

Turning to this clone: TCRdb records a much larger clone's protein for this DNA, with a difference at residue 10 that likely arises from a read error; the protein given is the translation of the DNA. The chain couples TRDV1 to TRDJ1; 11 nucleotides line up with TRDD3. This CDR3 spans 24 amino acids. The V segment lost 4 bases and the J segment 0 bases; nucleotides outside the gene matches: 28. Germline lookup yields CDR1 TSWWSYY and CDR2 QGS. This CDR3 is CALGGVGILPGLLGDNKYTDKLIF. For the CDR3, the DNA is TGTGCTCTTGGGGGCGTGGGGATCCTACCGGGACTACTGGGGGATAATAAGTACACCGATAAACTCATCTTT.

This clone was counted between two and nine times. Translating this DNA gives a protein that differs at residue 10 from the TCRdb one, which belongs to a much larger clone; a read error is likely, and the protein shown is this translation. The chain is built from TRDV2 and TRDJ1, with D perhaps matching TRDD3 (5 bases). Germline CDR1 GEAIGNYY, CDR2 EKD. CDR3 length equals 14 residues. CDR3 DNA: TGTGCCTGTGACACGGGATCATACACCAATAAACTCATCTTT. Translating gives CACDTGSYTNKLIF.

A note on this clone: TCRdb's entry gives the protein of a much larger clone, which mismatches this DNA's translation at residue 9, likely from a read error; the protein reported here is translated from the DNA. The chain is built from TRDV1 and TRDJ1; D not certain. In germline, CDR1 is TSWWSYY, CDR2 QGS. V shed 6 bases and J shed 6 bases, with 14 bases lying between them. The CDR3 contains 13 residues. The CDR3: CALGTDGTYKLIF. CDR3 DNA: TGTGCTCTTGGCACAGACGGGACCTATAAACTCATCTTT.

With respect to this clone: It is likely a read error: a sequence one base away is far more abundant. In the same sample, other DNA sequences code for this CDR3. J is TRDJ1 and V is TRDV2; no definite D call. This CDR3 spans 14 amino acids. The V end was cut by 1 base, the J end by 0 bases, with 8 bases between. Germline V gene sequence: CDR1 GEAIGNYY, CDR2 EKD. In DNA form, the CDR3 reads TGTGCCTGTGACACGGGGTCATACACCGATAAACTCATCTTT. Its protein product is CACDTGSYTDKLIF.

This clone counts as hyperexpanded. This specimen includes other DNA sequences encoding the same CDR3. The rearrangement uses TRDV2 and TRDJ1; D is perhaps TRDD3 (6 bases). Trimming took off 3 bases at V and 0 bases at J, with 10 bases between the two ends. CDR1 and CDR2 from the germline V gene are GEAIGNYY and EKD. The CDR3 consists of 14 residues. The CDR3 loop reads CACDPMGDTDKLIF. CDR3 in DNA: TGTGCCTGTGACCCCATGGGGGACACCGATAAACTCATCTTT.

This clone has more than one count but fewer than ten. TCRdb's entry gives the protein of a much larger clone, which mismatches this DNA's translation at residue 7, likely from a read error; the protein reported here is translated from the DNA. This sequence joins TRDV3 and TRDJ1; 12 positions match TRDD3. The CDR3 consists of 22 residues. Germline CDR1 is TVYSNPD and CDR2 is GDNSRS (reference sequence). Losses at the gene ends were 2 bases for V and 0 bases for J; bases not matched to a gene: 25. The CDR3 DNA follows: TGTGCCTTTTCCCTCTCGTCCTTCCTACGCGTACTGGGGGATACCTACACCGATAAACTCATCTTT. Its translation: CAFSLSSFLRVLGDTYTDKLIF.

A few counts support this clone. TCRdb assigns this DNA the protein of a much larger clone, which departs from its translation at residue 14; this likely reflects a read error, and the protein shown comes from translating the DNA. This chain connects TRDV1 to TRDJ3; TRDD3 agrees at 12 bases. Germline V gene lookup returns CDR1 TSWWSYY and CDR2 QGS. The CDR3 totals 19 residues. Here the CDR3 DNA reads TGTGCTCTTGGGACCAAGGACTGGGGGATACCCTGGGACTCCCGACAGATGTTTTTC. Translated, it gives CALGTKDWGIPWDSRQMFF.

Points on this clone: The TCRdb protein comes from a much larger clone and disagrees with this DNA's translation at residue 9, likely due to a read error; the protein given here is derived from the DNA. V gene TRDV1 combines with J gene TRDJ1; 11 positions agree with TRDD3. The germline V gene has CDR1 TSWWSYY and CDR2 QGS. The trim removed 4 bases at V and 0 bases at J, leaving 28 bases unmatched. The CDR3 loop spans 24 amino acids. The CDR3 region is CALGGVGIILGLLGDNKYTDKLIF. CDR3 nucleotide sequence: TGTGCTCTTGGGGGCGTGGGGATCATACTGGGACTACTGGGGGATAATAAGTACACCGATAAACTCATCTTT.

A word on this clone: TCRdb's protein, taken from a much larger clone, differs from this DNA's translation at residue 4, likely owing to a read error; the protein displayed comes from the DNA. V usage is TRDV3 and J usage is TRDJ1; 12 nucleotides align to TRDD3. This CDR3 is 22 amino acids long. Looked up from germline, CDR1 is TVYSNPD and CDR2 is GDNSRS (reference sequence). V dropped 2 bases and J dropped 0; count of bases not matched to a gene: 25. CDR3 region: CAFPLSTFLRVLGDTYTDKLIF. The CDR3 nucleotides are TGTGCCTTTCCCCTCTCGACCTTCCTACGCGTACTGGGGGATACCTACACCGATAAACTCATCTTT.

This clone was seen a handful of times. This DNA's translation and the protein TCRdb lists, from a much larger clone, do not match at residue 3, likely due to a read error; the protein shown is translated from the DNA. The rearrangement uses TRDV1 and TRDJ1; D remains ambiguous. Germline V gene data show CDR1 as TSWWSYY and CDR2 as QGS. The CDR3 runs 14 residues. CDR3 sequence reads: CARGCTRETDKLIF. CDR3 bases: TGTGCTCGTGGGTGTACTAGGGAAACCGATAAACTCATCTTT.

In regard to this clone: With a far larger clone one base away, a read error is the likely cause. This sample includes further DNA sequences coding for the same CDR3. The chain recombines TRDV2 with TRDJ3; 12 nucleotides agree with TRDD3. The CDR3 contains 18 residues. CDR1 GEAIGNYY and CDR2 EKD come from the germline V gene. CDR3 loop: CACDTAGGYAWDTRQMFF. The DNA of the CDR3 is TGTGCCTGTGACACCGCTGGGGGATACGCCTGGGACACCAGACAGATGTTTTTC.

This clone has a handful of counts. For this DNA, TCRdb reports the protein of a much larger clone, which diverges at residue 10, most likely from a read error; the protein presented here is translated directly from the DNA. This chain links TRDV1 with TRDJ1, with 8 bases aligning to TRDD2. Germline V gives CDR1 TSWWSYY, CDR2 QGS. The CDR3 runs to 18 residues. V shed 3 bases, J shed 0 bases, and the junction held 12 bases outside the gene matches. CDR3 sequence reads: CALGELPTLPGYTDKLIF. In nucleotides, the CDR3 is TGTGCTCTTGGGGAGCTTCCTACGTTACCGGGGTACACCGATAAACTCATCTTT.

Notes on this clone: The protein held in TCRdb is that of a much larger clone and does not match this DNA's translation at residue 5, likely because of a read error; the protein shown is translated from the DNA. V usage is TRDV2 and J usage is TRDJ1; tentatively, D is TRDD3 (5 bases). Germline lookup yields CDR1 GEAIGNYY and CDR2 EKD. Between the trimmed V and J ends, which lost 3 bases and 0 bases, there was a span of 10 bases. This CDR3 contains 14 residues. CDR3: CACDAGSYTDKLIF. The CDR3 DNA reads TGTGCCTGTGACGCGGGATCATACACCGATAAACTCATCTTT.

This clone was seen a handful of times. Given a far larger clone just one base away, this is likely a sequencing read error. This sample also contains other DNA sequences that code for the same CDR3. The genes are TRDV2 and TRDJ3, with 10 nucleotides matching TRDD3. Losses at the gene ends were 0 bases for V and 2 bases for J; bases not matched to a gene: 3. This CDR3 is 18 amino acids long. In germline, CDR1 is GEAIGNYY, CDR2 EKD. The CDR3 DNA reads as TGTGCCTGTGACACCGCAGGGGGATACGCCTGGGACACCCGACAGATGTTTTTC. As protein: CACDTAGGYAWDTRQMFF.

This clone was observed a handful of times. The TCRdb record carries a much larger clone's protein, which differs from this DNA's translation at residue 8; a read error is the likely cause, and the protein listed here is the DNA translation. This sequence joins TRAV29/DV5 and TRDJ2, with 8 bases that match TRDD3. The CDR3 covers 21 residues. The germline CDR1 and CDR2 sequences are NSMFDY and ISSIKDK. V shed 1 base and J 0 bases; nucleotides not matched to a gene: 20. CDR3 nucleotide sequence: TGTGCAGCAAGCCCCCCCCTTGTGGGATACGGTGCCTTTCCTTTGACAGCACAACTCTTCTTT. Its protein is CAASPPLVGYGAFPLTAQLFF.

In this sample, this clone turned up a few times. This DNA translates differently at residue 13 from the TCRdb protein, which is that of a much larger clone; a read error is likely, and the protein shown is the DNA's own translation. This rearrangement joins TRDV1 to TRDJ3; the D is unclear. The CDR3 contains 19 residues. Germline V gene data show CDR1 as TSWWSYY and CDR2 as QGS. The CDR3 sequence: CALGELSSTPSWNTRQMFF. For the CDR3, the DNA is TGTGCTCTTGGGGAACTGTCCTCTACGCCCTCCTGGAACACCCGACAGATGTTTTTC.